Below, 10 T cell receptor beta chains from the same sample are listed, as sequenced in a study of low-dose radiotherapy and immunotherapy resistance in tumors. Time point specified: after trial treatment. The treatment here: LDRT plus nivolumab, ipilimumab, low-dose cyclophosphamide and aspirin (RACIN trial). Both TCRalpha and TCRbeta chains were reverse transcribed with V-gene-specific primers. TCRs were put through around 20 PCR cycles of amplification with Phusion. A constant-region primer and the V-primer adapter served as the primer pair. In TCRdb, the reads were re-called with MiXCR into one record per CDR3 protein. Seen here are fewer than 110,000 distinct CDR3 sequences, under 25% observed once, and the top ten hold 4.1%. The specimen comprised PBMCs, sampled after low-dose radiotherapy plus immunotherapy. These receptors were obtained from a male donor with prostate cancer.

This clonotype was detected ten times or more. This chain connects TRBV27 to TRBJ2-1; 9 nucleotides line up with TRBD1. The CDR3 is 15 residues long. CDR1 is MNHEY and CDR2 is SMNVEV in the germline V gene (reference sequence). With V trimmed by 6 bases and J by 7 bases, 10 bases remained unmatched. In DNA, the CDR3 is TGTGCCAGCAGACCTGGACAGGGGACATGGAATGAGCAGTTCTTC. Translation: CASRPGQGTWNEQFF.

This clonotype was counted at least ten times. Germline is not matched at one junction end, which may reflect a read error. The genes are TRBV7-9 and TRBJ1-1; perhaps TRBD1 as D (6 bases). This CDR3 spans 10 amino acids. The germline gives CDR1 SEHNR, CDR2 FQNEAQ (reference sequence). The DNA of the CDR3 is TGTGCCAGCAGCTTGGACAGTCCTATCTTT. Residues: CASSLDSPIF.

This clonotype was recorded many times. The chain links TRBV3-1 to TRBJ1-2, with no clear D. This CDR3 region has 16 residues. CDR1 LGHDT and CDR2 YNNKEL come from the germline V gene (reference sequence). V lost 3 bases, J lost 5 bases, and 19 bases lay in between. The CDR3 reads CASSHTETGNLYGYTF. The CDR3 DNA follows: TGTGCCAGCAGCCACACGGAAACGGGAAACCTATATGGCTACACCTTC.

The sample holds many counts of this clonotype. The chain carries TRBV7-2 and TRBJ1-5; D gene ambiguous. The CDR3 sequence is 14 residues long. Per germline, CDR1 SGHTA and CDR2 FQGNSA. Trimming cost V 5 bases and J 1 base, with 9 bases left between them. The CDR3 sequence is CASSPRISNQPQHF. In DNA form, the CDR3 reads TGTGCCAGCAGCCCCAGAATAAGCAATCAGCCCCAGCATTTT.

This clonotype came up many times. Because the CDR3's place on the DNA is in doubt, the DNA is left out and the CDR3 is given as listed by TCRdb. The CDR3 here is CASSSSVHTQYF. The J gene is TRBJ2-3, the V gene TRBV28. The length of the CDR3 is 12 amino acids, counting both ends. CDR1 MDHEN and CDR2 SYDVKM come from the germline V gene.

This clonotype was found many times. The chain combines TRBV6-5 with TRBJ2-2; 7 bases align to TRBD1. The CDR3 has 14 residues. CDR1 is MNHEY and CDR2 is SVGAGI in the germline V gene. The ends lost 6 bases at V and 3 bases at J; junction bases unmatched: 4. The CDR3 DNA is TGTGCCAGCAGGTCCGACAGGGACACCGGGGAGCTGTTTTTT. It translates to CASRSDRDTGELFF.

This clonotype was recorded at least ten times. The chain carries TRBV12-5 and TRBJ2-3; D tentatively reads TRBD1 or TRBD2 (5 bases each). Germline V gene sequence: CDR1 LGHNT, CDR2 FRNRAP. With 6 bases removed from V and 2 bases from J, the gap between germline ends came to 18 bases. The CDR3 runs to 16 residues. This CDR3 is CASGSGPLRATDTQYF. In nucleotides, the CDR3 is TGTGCTAGTGGATCGGGACCTCTTAGGGCCACAGATACGCAGTATTTT.

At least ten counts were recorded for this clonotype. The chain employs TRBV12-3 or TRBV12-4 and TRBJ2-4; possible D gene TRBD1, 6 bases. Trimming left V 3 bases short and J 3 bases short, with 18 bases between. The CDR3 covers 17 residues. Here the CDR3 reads CASSFQGRIRDKNIQYF. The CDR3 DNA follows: TGTGCCAGCAGTTTTCAGGGGCGCATACGGGACAAAAACATTCAGTACTTC.

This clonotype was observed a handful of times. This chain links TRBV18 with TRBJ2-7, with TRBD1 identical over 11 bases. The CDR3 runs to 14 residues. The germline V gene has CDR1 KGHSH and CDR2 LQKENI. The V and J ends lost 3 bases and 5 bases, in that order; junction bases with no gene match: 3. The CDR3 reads CASSPGQGADEQYF. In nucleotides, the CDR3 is TGTGCCAGCTCACCCGGACAGGGGGCGGACGAGCAGTACTTC.

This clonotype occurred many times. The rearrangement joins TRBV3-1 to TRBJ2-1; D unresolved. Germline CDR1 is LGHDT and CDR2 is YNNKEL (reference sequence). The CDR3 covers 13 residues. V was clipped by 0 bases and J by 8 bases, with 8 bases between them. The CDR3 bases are TGTGCCAGCAGCCAAGATTCGATCGATGAGCAGTTCTTC. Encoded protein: CASSQDSIDEQFF.